This is a list of T cell receptor beta chains from one sample in a study of cytomegalovirus exposure and HLA in healthy donors. This table comes from immunoSEQ multiplex PCR, and its TCRdb copy is limited to in-frame clones, with some not included. This repertoire shows fewer than 130,000 clones, about 68% found once; its top ten account for 3.8%. The material sequenced was PBMCs. Every receptor here comes from a man aged 30-40 years in good health and CMV-seropositive. The CDR3 runs from the conserved cysteine through the conserved F or W. The order of the fields is J gene, V gene, clone size, D gene, CDR3 DNA, CDR3 protein. D genes are given only for firm matches. Some rows have no size entry. The others give once, few or many, or a class for an expanded clone.

j_gene: TRBJ1-2; v_gene: TRBV18; abundance: once; d_gene: -; CDR3nt: TGTGCCAGCTCAACAATTTTTTTCTATGGCTACACCTTC; CDR3aa: CASSTIFFYGYTF
j_gene: TRBJ1-2; v_gene: TRBV14; abundance: -; d_gene: -; CDR3nt: TGTGCCAGCAGCCTAGGGACTTGGCATGGCTACACCTTC; CDR3aa: CASSLGTWHGYTF
j_gene: TRBJ2-3; v_gene: TRBV5-4; abundance: -; d_gene: -; CDR3nt: TGTGCCAGCACCCCGGTCCCGGGGATGGGCACAGATACGCAGTATTTT; CDR3aa: CASTPVPGMGTDTQYF
j_gene: TRBJ2-7; v_gene: TRBV10-3; abundance: -; d_gene: -; CDR3nt: TGTGCCATCAGGGCCAGTTCCTACGAGCAGTACTTC; CDR3aa: CAIRASSYEQYF
j_gene: TRBJ1-5; v_gene: TRBV27; abundance: -; d_gene: -; CDR3nt: TGTGCCAGCAGAAAATCTCAGGGAGGGAATCAGCCCCAGCATTTT; CDR3aa: CASRKSQGGNQPQHF
j_gene: TRBJ2-7; v_gene: TRBV27; abundance: -; d_gene: TRBD1; CDR3nt: TGTGCCAGCAGTTCACGGACAGGGAGCTCCTACGAGCAGTACTTC; CDR3aa: CASSSRTGSSYEQYF
j_gene: TRBJ2-7; v_gene: TRBV13; abundance: -; d_gene: -; CDR3nt: TGTGCCAGCAGAGGGGCCCCCGCCTACGAGCAGTACTTC; CDR3aa: CASRGAPAYEQYF
j_gene: TRBJ2-1; v_gene: TRBV19; abundance: -; d_gene: TRBD2; CDR3nt: TGTGCCACCGAAGGTGGCGGGGGAGCCACTGAGCAGTTCTTC; CDR3aa: CATEGGGGATEQFF
j_gene: TRBJ2-7; v_gene: TRBV19; abundance: once; d_gene: TRBD2; CDR3nt: TGTGCCAGTAGTGGAAGGACTAGCTCCTACGAGCAGTACTTC; CDR3aa: CASSGRTSSYEQYF
j_gene: TRBJ2-7; v_gene: TRBV6-6; abundance: -; d_gene: -; CDR3nt: TGTGCCAGCAGTACGCCCGGGGACTGGGAGCAGTACTTC; CDR3aa: CASSTPGDWEQYF
j_gene: TRBJ2-5; v_gene: TRBV18; abundance: few; d_gene: -; CDR3nt: TGTGCCAGCTCACCTCCCGGGGGGCCGGAGACCCAGTACTTC; CDR3aa: CASSPPGGPETQYF
j_gene: TRBJ2-5; v_gene: TRBV7-9; abundance: -; d_gene: -; CDR3nt: TGTGCCAGCAGCTTAGCACTCTCCTCCTATCGCCCCCAAGAGACCCAGTACTTC; CDR3aa: CASSLALSSYRPQETQYF
j_gene: TRBJ1-1; v_gene: TRBV6-5; abundance: -; d_gene: TRBD1; CDR3nt: TGTGCCAGCAATCCCTGGGGCAGGGGGTACACTGAAGCTTTCTTT; CDR3aa: CASNPWGRGYTEAFF
j_gene: TRBJ1-5; v_gene: TRBV19; abundance: -; d_gene: -; CDR3nt: TGTGCCAGTAGTATAGCATCGGCACAGGGAGAGCCCCAGCATTTT; CDR3aa: CASSIASAQGEPQHF
j_gene: TRBJ1-5; v_gene: TRBV6-1; abundance: few; d_gene: -; CDR3nt: TGTGCCAGCAGTGAAGGTGGAGGGATCAATCAGCCCCAGCATTTT; CDR3aa: CASSEGGGINQPQHF
j_gene: TRBJ2-3; v_gene: TRBV7-9; abundance: -; d_gene: -; CDR3nt: TGTGCCAGCAGTTACCTACTCACAGATACGCAGTATTTT; CDR3aa: CASSYLLTDTQYF
j_gene: TRBJ2-7; v_gene: TRBV11-3; abundance: -; d_gene: TRBD1; CDR3nt: TGTGCCAGCAGTCACCGGGACAGGGGGAACGAGCAGTACTTC; CDR3aa: CASSHRDRGNEQYF
j_gene: TRBJ1-1; v_gene: TRBV5-6; abundance: -; d_gene: -; CDR3nt: TGTGCCAGCAGCTTGGTATGGTCAGGAGGCACTGAAGCTTTCTTT; CDR3aa: CASSLVWSGGTEAFF
j_gene: TRBJ2-7; v_gene: TRBV19; abundance: few; d_gene: -; CDR3nt: TGTGCCAGTAGTATTGGCGGGGCCCAATCCTACGAGCAGTACTTC; CDR3aa: CASSIGGAQSYEQYF
j_gene: TRBJ2-5; v_gene: TRBV5-4; abundance: -; d_gene: TRBD2; CDR3nt: TGTGCCAGCAGCTTGGAGGGACTAGCGGGGGGGCGAGAGACCCAGTACTTC; CDR3aa: CASSLEGLAGGRETQYF
j_gene: TRBJ1-1; v_gene: TRBV15; abundance: few; d_gene: -; CDR3nt: TGTGCCACCAGCCTCACAGGGAACACTGAAGCTTTCTTT; CDR3aa: CATSLTGNTEAFF
j_gene: TRBJ2-1; v_gene: TRBV6-5; abundance: -; d_gene: -; CDR3nt: TGTGCCAGCAGTTACCTTGGACAGATTTACAATGAGCAGTTCTTC; CDR3aa: CASSYLGQIYNEQFF
j_gene: TRBJ1-5; v_gene: TRBV19; abundance: -; d_gene: -; CDR3nt: TGTGCCAGTAGTCTAGGGTCGGTCGGCAATCAGCCCCAGCATTTT; CDR3aa: CASSLGSVGNQPQHF
j_gene: TRBJ1-5; v_gene: TRBV10-3; abundance: few; d_gene: -; CDR3nt: TGTGCCATCAGGGGAGACAATCAGCCCCAGCATTTT; CDR3aa: CAIRGDNQPQHF
j_gene: TRBJ1-2; v_gene: TRBV13; abundance: -; d_gene: TRBD1; CDR3nt: TGTGCCAGCAACCGAGGGGGGGACAGGGGACCCCATGGCTACACCTTC; CDR3aa: CASNRGGDRGPHGYTF
j_gene: TRBJ1-2; v_gene: TRBV20-1; abundance: -; d_gene: -; CDR3nt: TGCAGTGGTGACAGCTTCTATGGCTACACCTTC; CDR3aa: CSGDSFYGYTF
j_gene: TRBJ2-1; v_gene: TRBV9; abundance: -; d_gene: -; CDR3nt: TGTGCCAGCAGCGTAGGCGGGGATGTCTCCTACAATGAGCAGTTCTTC; CDR3aa: CASSVGGDVSYNEQFF
j_gene: TRBJ1-1; v_gene: TRBV13; abundance: -; d_gene: -; CDR3nt: TGTGCCAGCAGCTTGGTGGCATCACCGAACACTGAAGCTTTCTTT; CDR3aa: CASSLVASPNTEAFF
j_gene: TRBJ2-7; v_gene: TRBV18; abundance: few; d_gene: TRBD2; CDR3nt: TGTGCCAGCTCGTCCCGTGGGGGGGGAAGATCCTACGAGCAGTACTTC; CDR3aa: CASSSRGGGRSYEQYF
j_gene: TRBJ1-1; v_gene: TRBV7-9; abundance: -; d_gene: -; CDR3nt: TGTGCCAGCAGCTTTAGTTTCCCGAACACTGAAGCTTTCTTT; CDR3aa: CASSFSFPNTEAFF
j_gene: TRBJ2-2; v_gene: TRBV10-3; abundance: -; d_gene: -; CDR3nt: TGTGCCATCAGTGAGTCGCCGGCGGGGACCGGGGAGCTGTTTTTT; CDR3aa: CAISESPAGTGELFF
j_gene: TRBJ2-5; v_gene: TRBV7-9; abundance: few; d_gene: -; CDR3nt: TGTGCCAGCAGCTTAGGCCAGGGTGATCGAGAGACCCAGTACTTC; CDR3aa: CASSLGQGDRETQYF
j_gene: TRBJ2-7; v_gene: TRBV7-9; abundance: -; d_gene: -; CDR3nt: TGTGCCAGCAGCGGCCTAGTTTACGAGCAGTACTTC; CDR3aa: CASSGLVYEQYF
j_gene: TRBJ2-1; v_gene: TRBV25-1; abundance: few; d_gene: TRBD2; CDR3nt: TGTGCCAGCACCGCAAGTGCCCAACCTAGCGGGGGGGCCCATGAGCAGTTCTTC; CDR3aa: CASTASAQPSGGAHEQFF
j_gene: TRBJ2-7; v_gene: TRBV19; abundance: -; d_gene: -; CDR3nt: TGTGCCAGTAGTATAGGCGGGATTACTAGCGAGCAGTACTTC; CDR3aa: CASSIGGITSEQYF
j_gene: TRBJ1-2; v_gene: TRBV19; abundance: -; d_gene: -; CDR3nt: TGTGCCAGTAAGGAGGACCGAAGGAACTATGGCTACACCTTC; CDR3aa: CASKEDRRNYGYTF
j_gene: TRBJ1-1; v_gene: TRBV4-2; abundance: -; d_gene: TRBD1; CDR3nt: TGTGCCAGCAGCCAACCGACAGGGGGGAACACTGAAGCTTTCTTT; CDR3aa: CASSQPTGGNTEAFF
j_gene: TRBJ1-2; v_gene: TRBV18; abundance: -; d_gene: TRBD1; CDR3nt: TGTGCCAGCTCACCCCAGGGGGCAGACGGCTACACCTTC; CDR3aa: CASSPQGADGYTF
j_gene: TRBJ2-7; v_gene: TRBV18; abundance: -; d_gene: TRBD1; CDR3nt: TGTGCCAGCTCACCACAAGGACAGGCCCTCTACGAGCAGTACTTC; CDR3aa: CASSPQGQALYEQYF
j_gene: TRBJ1-2; v_gene: TRBV5-4; abundance: -; d_gene: TRBD1; CDR3nt: TGTGCCAGCAGCCCGACAGGGCAGGGCTACACCTTC; CDR3aa: CASSPTGQGYTF
j_gene: TRBJ2-7; v_gene: TRBV19; abundance: medium-sized; d_gene: TRBD1; CDR3nt: TGTGCCTCATGGGACAGGGGGCTGGGGGAGCAGTACTTC; CDR3aa: CASWDRGLGEQYF
j_gene: TRBJ1-4; v_gene: TRBV5-1; abundance: -; d_gene: -; CDR3nt: TGCGCCAGCAGCCCCGAGCCGGCTAATGAAAAACTGTTTTTT; CDR3aa: CASSPEPANEKLFF
j_gene: TRBJ2-1; v_gene: TRBV2; abundance: few; d_gene: -; CDR3nt: TGTGTCACGCACGAGTGGGGAGCGAGTGACTACAATGAGCAGTTCTTC; CDR3aa: CVTHEWGASDYNEQFF
j_gene: TRBJ2-3; v_gene: TRBV5-1; abundance: once; d_gene: TRBD1; CDR3nt: TGCGCCAGCAGCCCTGGACTGACAGGGAGCACAGATACGCAGTATTTT; CDR3aa: CASSPGLTGSTDTQYF
j_gene: TRBJ2-5; v_gene: TRBV7-2; abundance: -; d_gene: -; CDR3nt: TGTGCCAGCAGCTTAACTAGGCTGACCCAGTACTTC; CDR3aa: CASSLTRLTQYF
j_gene: TRBJ1-6; v_gene: TRBV2; abundance: -; d_gene: -; CDR3nt: TGTGCCAGCAGTGAATCGGGGATTAATTCACCCCTCCACTTT; CDR3aa: CASSESGINSPLHF
j_gene: TRBJ2-1; v_gene: TRBV10-3; abundance: -; d_gene: -; CDR3nt: TGTGCCATCAATGGGGGCAGTGGGAATGAGCAGTTCTTC; CDR3aa: CAINGGSGNEQFF
j_gene: TRBJ1-4; v_gene: TRBV7-9; abundance: -; d_gene: TRBD1; CDR3nt: TGTGCCAGCAGCGGGACAGGGAAAGGTGAAAAACTGTTTTTT; CDR3aa: CASSGTGKGEKLFF
j_gene: TRBJ2-1; v_gene: TRBV27; abundance: -; d_gene: -; CDR3nt: TGTGCCAGCAGTGCCTTGGAGGCTGAGCAGTTCTTC; CDR3aa: CASSALEAEQFF
j_gene: TRBJ1-1; v_gene: TRBV5-1; abundance: -; d_gene: -; CDR3nt: TGCGCCAGCAGGGCAAACGTCGGGGTATTCGCTGAAGCTTTCTTT; CDR3aa: CASRANVGVFAEAFF
j_gene: TRBJ2-7; v_gene: TRBV18; abundance: -; d_gene: TRBD2; CDR3nt: TGTGCCAGCTCACCAAGAGCGGGGGGTACCTACGAGCAGTACTTC; CDR3aa: CASSPRAGGTYEQYF
j_gene: TRBJ1-3; v_gene: TRBV7-9; abundance: few; d_gene: -; CDR3nt: TGTGCCAGCAGCCCTCCGGCCGGGATCGGAAACACCATATATTTT; CDR3aa: CASSPPAGIGNTIYF
j_gene: TRBJ2-7; v_gene: TRBV6-5; abundance: -; d_gene: TRBD2; CDR3nt: TGTGCCAGCAGTGGCCTGACTAGCGGCTACGAGCAGTACTTC; CDR3aa: CASSGLTSGYEQYF